The T cell receptor beta chain described here comes from a study of CD8 T cells in Susac syndrome. After extraction with the RNeasy kit, about 0.5 to 1 ug of the RNA was reverse transcribed using random hexamers. With immunoSEQ multiplex PCR, TCR beta CDR3 was amplified across 54 Vbeta and 13 Jbeta. TCRdb re-called the immunoSEQ multiplex PCR reads through MiXCR, storing one row per CDR3 protein. The sample has approximately 160,000 distinct CDR3 sequences, approximately 93% seen once. The sample comprised CD4+ T cells from PBMCs. This clonotype originated in a human donor with multiple sclerosis.

The CDR3 sequence: CASRRGAGNNQPQHF. The DNA for the CDR3 is TGTGCCAGCAGGCGCGGGGCCGGAAACAATCAGCCCCAGCATTTT. V is TRBV6-6 and J is TRBJ1-5; the D gene is possibly TRBD1 (5 bases). This CDR3 comprises 15 residues. Germline assignment: CDR1 MNHNY and CDR2 SVGAGI (reference sequence). The V gene lost 6 bases and the J gene lost 3 bases, with 15 bases spanning the gap.